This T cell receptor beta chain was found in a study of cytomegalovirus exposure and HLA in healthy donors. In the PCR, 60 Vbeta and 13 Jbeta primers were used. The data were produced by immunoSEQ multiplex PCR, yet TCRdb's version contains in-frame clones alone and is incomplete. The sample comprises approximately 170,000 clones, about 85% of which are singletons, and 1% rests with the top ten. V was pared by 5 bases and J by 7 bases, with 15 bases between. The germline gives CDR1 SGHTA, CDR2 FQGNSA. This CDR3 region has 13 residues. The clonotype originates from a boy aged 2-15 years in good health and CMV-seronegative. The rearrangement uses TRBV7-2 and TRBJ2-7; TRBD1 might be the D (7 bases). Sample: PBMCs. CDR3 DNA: TGTGCCAGCAGCACCCGACAGGGAGGAGAGCAGTACTTC. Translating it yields CASSTRQGGEQYF.